This TCR beta chain appears in the sequencing data of a study of identical twins. Healthy Caucasians, and only they, were the donors. Template switching added a universal primer site; cDNA carried unique molecular identifiers. TCRdb ran MiXCR on the 5' RACE reads and lists one entry per CDR3 protein. This table holds approximately 700,000 distinct CDR3 sequences, roughly 6% found once. J lost 3 bases, V lost 5 bases, and 10 bases had no gene match. The CDR3 runs to 18 residues. Germline lookup yields CDR1 KGHDR and CDR2 SFDVKD. This clonotype was recorded at least ten times. The antigen remains unidentified. Overall study findings and caveats: The study found that models underestimated out-of-frame TCR alpha sharing in monozygotic twins. Sequences that were out-of-frame, alpha and twin-shared displayed an excess of low generation probability.

The chain joins TRBV24-1 to TRBJ2-1; 12 positions match TRBD2. What was sequenced was naive T cells sorted from blood. This receptor was taken from a young man in good health. The CDR3 DNA reads TGTGCCACCAGTGGACCGTCCGAACTAGCGGGAGGCTACAATGAGCAGTTCTTC. Its protein is CATSGPSELAGGYNEQFF.